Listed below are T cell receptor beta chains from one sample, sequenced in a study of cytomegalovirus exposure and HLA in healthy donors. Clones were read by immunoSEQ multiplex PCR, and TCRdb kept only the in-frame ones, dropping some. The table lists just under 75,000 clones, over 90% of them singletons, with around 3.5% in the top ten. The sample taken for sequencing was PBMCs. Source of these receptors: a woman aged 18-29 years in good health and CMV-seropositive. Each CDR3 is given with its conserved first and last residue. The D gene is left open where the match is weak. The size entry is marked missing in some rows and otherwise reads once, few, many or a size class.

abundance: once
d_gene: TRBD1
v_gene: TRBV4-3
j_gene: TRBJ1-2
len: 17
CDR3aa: CASSQDRVTGANYGYTF
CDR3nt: TGCGCCAGCAGCCAAGATAGGGTGACAGGGGCCAACTATGGCTACACCTTC

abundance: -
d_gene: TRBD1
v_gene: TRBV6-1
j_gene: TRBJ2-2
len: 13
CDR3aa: CAGTTGTGGELFF
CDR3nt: TGTGCCGGGACGACAGGGACAGGCGGGGAGCTGTTTTTT

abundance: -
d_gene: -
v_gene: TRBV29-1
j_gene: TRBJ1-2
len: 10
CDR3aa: CSVDGDGYTF
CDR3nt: TGCAGCGTTGACGGGGATGGCTACACCTTC

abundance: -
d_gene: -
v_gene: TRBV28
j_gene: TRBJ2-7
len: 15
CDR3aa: CASSLVQGTSYEQYF
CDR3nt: TGTGCCAGCAGTTTAGTGCAGGGGACAAGCTACGAGCAGTACTTC

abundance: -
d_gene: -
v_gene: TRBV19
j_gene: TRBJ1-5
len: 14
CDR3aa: CASSMSRMNQPQHF
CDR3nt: TGTGCCAGTAGTATGTCGCGGATGAATCAGCCCCAGCATTTT

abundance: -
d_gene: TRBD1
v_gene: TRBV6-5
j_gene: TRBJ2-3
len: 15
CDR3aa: CASSSTGTGTDTQYF
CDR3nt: TGTGCCAGCAGTTCCACCGGGACAGGCACAGATACGCAGTATTTT

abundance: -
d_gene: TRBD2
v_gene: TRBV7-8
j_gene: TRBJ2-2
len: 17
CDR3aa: CASSRGQRTSGPGELFF
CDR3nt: TGTGCCAGCAGCCGAGGACAACGGACTAGCGGTCCCGGGGAGCTGTTTTTT

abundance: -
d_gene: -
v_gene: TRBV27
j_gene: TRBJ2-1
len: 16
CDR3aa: CASSLGLTGLNNEQFF
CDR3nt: TGTGCCAGCAGTTTAGGCCTGACGGGACTCAACAATGAGCAGTTCTTC

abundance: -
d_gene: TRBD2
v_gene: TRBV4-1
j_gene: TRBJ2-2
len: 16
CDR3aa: CASKASGGAVVGELFF
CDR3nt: TGCGCCAGCAAGGCTAGCGGGGGGGCCGTTGTCGGGGAGCTGTTTTTT

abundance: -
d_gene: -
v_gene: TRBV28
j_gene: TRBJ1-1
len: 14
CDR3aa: CASRLTGRTTEAFF
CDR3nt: TGTGCCAGCAGACTTACAGGGCGAACCACTGAAGCTTTCTTT

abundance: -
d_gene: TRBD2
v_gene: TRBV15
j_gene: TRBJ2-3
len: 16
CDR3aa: CATSRILAASTDTQYF
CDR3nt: TGTGCCACCAGCAGGATTCTAGCGGCTTCCACAGATACGCAGTATTTT

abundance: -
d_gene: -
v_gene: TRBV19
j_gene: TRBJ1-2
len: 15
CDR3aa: CASSNHSTGNYGYTF
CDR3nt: TGTGCCAGTAGTAACCACTCGACGGGGAACTATGGCTACACCTTC

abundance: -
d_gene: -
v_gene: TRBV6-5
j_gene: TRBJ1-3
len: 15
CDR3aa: CASRGGGLSGNTIYF
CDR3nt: TGTGCCAGCAGAGGTGGGGGACTCTCTGGAAACACCATATATTTT

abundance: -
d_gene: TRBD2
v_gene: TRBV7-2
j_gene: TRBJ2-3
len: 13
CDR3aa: CASSLQTSLAQYF
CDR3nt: TGTGCCAGCAGCTTACAGACTAGCCTGGCGCAGTATTTT

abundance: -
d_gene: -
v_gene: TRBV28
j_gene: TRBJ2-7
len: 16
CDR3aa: CASSLYVGANPYEQYF
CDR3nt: TGTGCCAGCAGTCTTTACGTGGGGGCCAACCCCTACGAGCAGTACTTC

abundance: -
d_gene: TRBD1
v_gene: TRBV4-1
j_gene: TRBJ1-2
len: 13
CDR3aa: CASRQTGNYGYTF
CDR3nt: TGCGCCAGCAGACAGACAGGGAACTATGGCTACACCTTC

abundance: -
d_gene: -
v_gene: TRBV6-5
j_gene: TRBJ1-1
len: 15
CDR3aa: CASSQRVEWNTEAFF
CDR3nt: TGTGCCAGCAGTCAAAGAGTTGAGTGGAACACTGAAGCTTTCTTT

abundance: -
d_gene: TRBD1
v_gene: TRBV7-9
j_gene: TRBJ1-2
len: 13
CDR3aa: CASSPRDREGYTF
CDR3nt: TGTGCCAGCAGCCCGAGGGACAGGGAAGGCTACACCTTC

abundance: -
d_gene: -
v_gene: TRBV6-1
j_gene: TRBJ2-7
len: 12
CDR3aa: CASTRDNYEQYF
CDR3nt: TGTGCCAGCACCCGGGACAATTACGAGCAGTACTTC

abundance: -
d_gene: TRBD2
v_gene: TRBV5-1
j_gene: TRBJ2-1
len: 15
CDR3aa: CASSLTSGHYSEQFF
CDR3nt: TGCGCCAGCAGCTTGACTAGCGGGCATTACAGTGAGCAGTTCTTC

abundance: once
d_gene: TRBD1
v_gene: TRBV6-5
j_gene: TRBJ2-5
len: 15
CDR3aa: CASSKGQGLGETQYF
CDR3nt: TGTGCCAGCAGTAAAGGACAGGGTTTGGGGGAGACCCAGTACTTC

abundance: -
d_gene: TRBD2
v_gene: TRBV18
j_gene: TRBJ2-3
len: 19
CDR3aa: CASSPPLAGGLAGTDTQYF
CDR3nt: TGTGCCAGCTCGCCACCACTAGCGGGGGGGCTGGCTGGCACAGATACGCAGTATTTT

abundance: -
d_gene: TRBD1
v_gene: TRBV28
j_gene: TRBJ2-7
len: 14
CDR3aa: CASIQQGNSYEQYF
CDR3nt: TGTGCCAGCATCCAACAGGGGAACTCCTACGAGCAGTACTTC